The present entry profiles one T cell receptor beta chain with its context. Its antigen remains unknown. This entry is derived from a study of T cells in Graves' hyperthyroidism and ophthalmopathy. TCR beta CDR3 region amplification was performed from RNA transcripts. The TCR CDR3 was amplified in a first-round RT-PCR using the HTBI primer set. TCRdb ran MiXCR on the multiplex PCR reads and lists one entry per CDR3 protein. The sample lists approximately 870,000 distinct CDR3 sequences, over 35% occurring once. Study-wide results and caveats: Separating ophthalmopathy from stable hyperthyroidism was achieved by a 13 V-J model. The model identified upcoming ophthalmopathy a median approximately six months ahead of onset.

Diagnoses used clinical symptoms, serum thyroxine and TRAb, thyroid ultrasound and orbital computed tomography. PBMCs were collected from an approximately 9.5 ml volume of fresh peripheral blood. This TCR was recovered from a man younger than 35 with Graves' hyperthyroidism. Material for sequencing was blood.

The chain's CDR3 is CASSSRDYNQPQHF. CDR3 nucleotides: TGTGCCAGCAGTAGCCGGGACTACAATCAGCCCCAGCATTTT. The chain recombines TRBV12-3 or TRBV12-4 with TRBJ1-5; tentatively, D is TRBD1 (5 bases). Trimming stripped 5 bases from V and 3 bases from J, with 11 bases between. CDR3 length: 14 residues.